This TCR beta chain derives from a study of OX40 agonist ivuxolimab in advanced cancers. The study, taken as a whole, reports: At doses 0.1 to 3.0 mg/kg, CD4+ and CD8+ clones expanded.

V lost 0 bases, J lost 4 bases, and 6 bases lay in between. In germline, CDR1 is KGHSH, CDR2 LQKENI. The CDR3 extends over 13 amino acids. Comment on this clone: The antigen is undetermined.

The repertoire was sequenced with immunoSEQ multiplex PCR; TCRdb's copy has only in-frame clones and lacks some. Among approximately 82,000 clones, approximately 82% were seen once, and the ten largest hold around 0.84%. The receptor was derived from an adult with an advanced solid tumor such as melanoma, head and neck, liver or kidney cancer. The source was CD4+ or CD8+ T cells sorted from blood, collected in a trial of the OX40 agonist ivuxolimab. The gene calls are TRBV18 and TRBJ2-5; no clear D gene. The CDR3 here is CASSPPTRETQYF. CDR3 in DNA: TGTGCCAGCTCACCACCGACCAGAGAGACCCAGTACTTC.